The rows below give T cell receptor beta chains drawn from one sample of a study of post-analysis software for immune sequencing data. TCRdb recomputed calls from the PCR reads with MiXCR, one row per CDR3 protein. The sample yields fewer than 850,000 distinct CDR3 sequences, about 27% seen once. Sequencing used blood. The receptors shown here come from a girl between 5 and 17 years old with multiple sclerosis. Each CDR3 is given with its conserved first and last residue.

j_call | v_call | cdr3_aa
TRBJ2-7 | TRBV10-3 | CAINMRQDGHEQYF
TRBJ1-1 | TRBV10-2 | CASRERMNTEAFF
TRBJ2-3 | TRBV6-5 | CASRPVGGLTDTQYF
TRBJ2-1 | TRBV5-1 | CASSLVSGNYHNEQFF
TRBJ2-1 | TRBV6-2/TRBV6-3 | CAGSYSTSGSVEQFF
TRBJ1-4 | TRBV6-5 | CASSPSFFENEKLFF
TRBJ2-7 | TRBV12-3/TRBV12-4 | CASSFGRSSYEQYF
NA | TRBV10-3 | CAIRGVVDEQYF
TRBJ2-7 | TRBV29-1 | CSVRGTRVSEQYF
TRBJ2-4 | TRBV7-2 | CASGLGGFWNIQYF
TRBJ2-5 | TRBV5-1 | CASSSNPPGSDGQETQYF
TRBJ2-1 | TRBV19 | CASSRVLAGVLHEQFF
NA | TRBV20-1 | CSARDASSLYEQYF
TRBJ2-3 | TRBV29-1 | CSVPSGSADTQYF
TRBJ2-3 | TRBV11-2 | CASSLGPTRAQYF
TRBJ2-3 | TRBV6-5 | CASSQTIGRTDTQYF
TRBJ2-1 | TRBV20-1 | CSAYLASSSYNEQFF
TRBJ1-1 | TRBV5-1 | CASSDDLSWGDTEAFF
TRBJ2-1 | TRBV20-1 | CSARRDYGEQFF
TRBJ1-5 | TRBV6-5 | CASSSHGGGQGSSNQPQHF
TRBJ2-5 | TRBV27 | CASSFTQGVETQYF
TRBJ2-7 | TRBV18 | CTSSPGGPPSYEQYF
TRBJ2-3 | TRBV5-1 | CASSLELAGTTDTQYF
TRBJ1-5 | TRBV5-5 | CASSLVSRGSNQPQHF
TRBJ2-1 | TRBV6-6 | CASSSFGKGVEQFF
TRBJ2-7 | TRBV29-1 | CSVEVNGSGYEQYF
TRBJ2-1 | TRBV10-3 | CAIKAGAEQFF
TRBJ2-1 | TRBV24-1 | CATSAAGPFESEQFF
TRBJ2-7 | TRBV24-1 | CATSDLHSGTVSSYNEQYF
TRBJ1-4 | TRBV4-1 | CASSQGPGAQSNEKLFF
TRBJ2-3 | TRBV7-3 | CASSKEGAGADTQYF
TRBJ1-6 | TRBV12-3/TRBV12-4 | CASSPGTNSPLHF
TRBJ2-1 | TRBV15 | CATSNGGSRYNEQFF
TRBJ2-5 | TRBV10-3 | CAVSEARRERETQYF
TRBJ2-7 | TRBV29-1 | CSGRFSYEQYF
TRBJ1-2 | TRBV14 | CASSQAGTGYYGYTF
TRBJ2-7 | TRBV12-5 | CASGHGTGYEQYF
TRBJ1-2 | TRBV11-2 | CASSALQGARGYTF
TRBJ2-3 | TRBV20-1 | CSAVQREGPGTQYF
TRBJ2-6 | TRBV20-1 | CSADQGLPASGANVLTF
TRBJ2-5 | TRBV5-6 | CASSTLRRLAGAQEAQYF
TRBJ2-5 | TRBV2 | CASISAETQYF
TRBJ2-5 | TRBV7-2 | CASSLVDYLETQYF
TRBJ2-5 | TRBV19 | CASSTTGLGGETQYF
TRBJ2-7 | TRBV20-1 | CSAPLHNRREAYEQYF
TRBJ2-7 | TRBV28 | CASSYSGTSGYEQYF
TRBJ2-6 | TRBV29-1 | CSVESPGANVLTF
TRBJ1-5 | TRBV28 | CASSLSSGRNQPQHF
TRBJ2-7 | TRBV5-1 | CASSLGQGGYEQYF
TRBJ2-7 | TRBV10-3 | CASTPDGAHEQYF
TRBJ1-5 | TRBV19 | CASSSTGDSQPQHF
TRBJ1-2 | TRBV4-1 | CASSQVAPARKQGYGYTF
TRBJ2-5 | TRBV20-1 | CSLSSGGRRETQYF
TRBJ2-1 | TRBV4-2 | CASSQLSPDGQETQFF
TRBJ2-3 | TRBV13 | CASNQSPLGTDTQYF
NA | TRBV2 | CASSGVRDRVLAKNIQYF
NA | TRBV27 | CASSLTGNIYEQYF